These 11 T cell receptor beta chains were all obtained from the same sample, sequenced in a study of radiotherapy plus CTLA-4 blockade in lung cancer. Sequenced by immunoSEQ multiplex PCR; TCRdb stores in-frame clones only, minus some. The sample has approximately 28,000 clones; about four fifths are singletons. The starting material was peripheral blood, obtained from a patient treated with radiotherapy plus ipilimumab. These receptors were collected from a human donor with non-small cell lung cancer that progressed on radiotherapy plus ipilimumab.

The J gene is TRBJ2-7, the V gene TRBV6-6; D call uncertain. V was shortened by 2 bases and J by 5 bases, with 7 bases between the two germline ends. This CDR3 spans 12 amino acids. CDR1 MNHNY and CDR2 SVGAGI come from the germline V gene (reference sequence). This CDR3 is CASSYGSNEQYF. CDR3 sequence (DNA): TGTGCCAGCAGTTACGGGTCCAACGAGCAGTACTTC.

This clone has a single count. V gene TRBV27 combines with J gene TRBJ1-1; D is undetermined. Trimming took off 1 base at V and 7 bases at J, with 10 bases between the two ends. In germline, CDR1 is MNHEY, CDR2 SMNVEV (reference sequence). The CDR3 length is 13 residues. The DNA of the CDR3 is TGTGCCAGCAGTTTATGGGTTAGTGGTGAAGCTTTCTTT. It specifies CASSLWVSGEAFF.

The CDR3 region has the DNA TGTGCCAGCAGTTACTCCAGGGGGGGCGGGGAGCTGTTTTTT. Its protein product is CASSYSRGGGELFF. The chain couples TRBV6-5 to TRBJ2-2, with D perhaps being TRBD1 or TRBD2 (7 bases each). From germline, CDR1 is MNHEY and CDR2 SVGAGI. CDR3 length equals 14 residues. With 0 bases removed from V and 7 bases from J, the gap between germline ends came to 9 bases.

The chain links TRBV7-9 to TRBJ2-2; no reliable D call. Trimming removed 3 bases at V and 0 bases at J, with 11 bases between. Germline V gives CDR1 SEHNR, CDR2 FQNEAQ (reference sequence). The CDR3 runs 16 residues. The CDR3 DNA reads TGTGCCAGCAGCTTCGGATGGGGAACGAACACCGGGGAGCTGTTTTTT. Its protein product is CASSFGWGTNTGELFF.

This chain connects TRBV6-5 to TRBJ2-1, with a weak D call TRBD1 (6 bases). V was cut by 5 bases and J by 4 bases, with 9 bases left in between. The CDR3 is 13 residues long. The V gene's germline CDR1 is MNHEY and CDR2 SVGAGI. CDR3 DNA: TGTGCCAGCAGTCCACAGGGTTACAATGAGCAGTTCTTC. Its protein product is CASSPQGYNEQFF.

The V gene is TRBV9, the J gene TRBJ2-7; 8 bases map to TRBD1. Germline V gene lookup returns CDR1 SGDLS and CDR2 YYNGEE. V was pared by 4 bases and J by 0 bases, with 9 bases of the junction left unmatched. The CDR3 is made up of 16 amino acids. The CDR3 region has the DNA TGTGCCAGCAGCCCTGGTGCCGGGACAGGCTCCTACGAGCAGTACTTC. Its translation: CASSPGAGTGSYEQYF. The full variable domain, rest sourced from reference TRBV9 and TRBJ2-7, is DSGVTQTPKHLITATGQRVTLRCSPRSGDLSVYWYQQSLDQGLQFLIQYYNGEERAKGNILERFSAQQFPDLHSELNLSSLELGDSALYFCASSPGAGTGSYEQYFGPGTRLTVT.

This sequence joins TRBV11-2 and TRBJ2-1, with TRBD2 matching over 7 bases. CDR1 SGHAT and CDR2 FQNNGV come from the germline V gene. The CDR3 spans 16 residues. Trimming cost V 1 base and J 0 bases; bases outside gene matches: 3. DNA of the CDR3: TGTGCCAGCAGCTTAGCTGGCGGGAGCTCCTACAATGAGCAGTTCTTC. It encodes CASSLAGGSSYNEQFF.

The chain links TRBV30 to TRBJ1-3, with 7 bases matching TRBD1. Germline V lookup: CDR1 GTSNPN, CDR2 SVGIG (reference sequence). V was clipped by 0 bases and J by 0 bases; unmatched bases: 17. The CDR3 sequence is 20 residues long. In DNA, the CDR3 is TGTGCCTGGAGTGTACTGCTCCGGATGGGGACAGCTAGCTCTGGAAACACCATATATTTT. It yields the protein CAWSVLLRMGTASSGNTIYF.

The genes are TRBV4-1 and TRBJ2-3; 7 bases align to TRBD1. This CDR3 spans 17 amino acids. V dropped 0 bases and J dropped 6; count of bases not matched to a gene: 12. Germline-derived CDR1 and CDR2 are MGHRA and YSYEKL. In nucleotides, the CDR3 is TGCGCCAGCAGCCAAGATTACGGGACAGACCTTGGGGATACGCAGTATTTT. Its translation: CASSQDYGTDLGDTQYF.

This chain joins TRBV6-9 and TRBJ1-1; D remains ambiguous. The CDR3 consists of 13 residues. The V gene lost 4 bases and the J gene lost 1 base, with 7 bases spanning the gap. The germline V gene has CDR1 MNHGY and CDR2 SVAAGI. CDR3 sequence (DNA): TGTGCCAGCAGTTGGGCAGGGAACACTGAAGCTTTCTTT. Protein product: CASSWAGNTEAFF.

J is TRBJ1-5 and V is TRBV6-1; maybe TRBD1 (5 bases). V was trimmed by 11 bases and J by 4 bases, leaving 12 bases between them. There are 12 residues in the CDR3. Germline values: CDR1 MNHNS, CDR2 SASEGT. The CDR3 loop is CAAGTDNQPQHF. The CDR3 nucleotides are TGTGCCGCAGGGACGGATAATCAGCCCCAGCATTTT.